What follows are 11 T cell receptor beta chains derived from one specimen sequenced in a study of blood T cell repertoires in COVID-19 (TCRdb year 2020). Libraries were prepared through the immunoSEQ multiplex PCR assay. TCRdb carries this immuneACCESS record with in-frame sequences only. Its versions omit some clonotypes, under half of them owing to an unresolved V gene in the studies checked, with the rest unexplained. This sample lists more than 250,000 clones; around nine tenths were detected once. The ten largest account for approximately 5.2% of the sample. The source material was PBMCs or T cells enriched from blood (not recorded which). Receptors originate from a woman aged 25 to 39 who had recovered from COVID-19.

V usage is TRBV30 and J usage is TRBJ2-5; 7 nucleotides align to TRBD2. Germline loops: CDR1 GTSNPN, CDR2 SVGIG (reference sequence). CDR3 length: 14 amino acids. Germline trimming cut 4 bases from V and 5 bases from J; bases unmatched to any gene: 10. The CDR3 loop reads CAWTPGTILETQYF. The CDR3 DNA reads as TGTGCCTGGACGCCTGGGACTATCTTGGAGACCCAGTACTTC.

This clone was picked up a small number of times. The chain combines TRBV10-3 with TRBJ1-6, with TRBD1 identical over 9 bases. V shed 10 bases, J shed 8 bases, and the junction held 6 bases outside the gene matches. The V gene's germline CDR1 is ENHRY and CDR2 SYGVKD. CDR3 length: 13 residues. The CDR3 DNA reads as TGTGCCACGAACCGGGACAGGGATTCACCCCTCCACTTT. Residues: CATNRDRDSPLHF.

The V gene is TRBV3-1 (or the pseudogene TRBV3-2), the J gene TRBJ1-6; D might be TRBD1 (6 bases). Germline CDR1 reads LGHDT; CDR2 reads YNNKEL (reference sequence). V was trimmed by 5 bases and J by 14 bases, leaving 16 bases between them. The length of the CDR3 is 13 residues. CDR3 amino acids: CASSSGTFRTLHF. The CDR3 nucleotides read TGTGCCAGCAGCTCCGGGACATTCCGCACCCTCCACTTT.

The chain uses TRBV4-2 and TRBJ1-3; D perhaps matches TRBD1 (5 bases). The CDR3 runs to 16 residues. CDR1 is LGHNA, CDR2 YNFKEQ, per germline. The V end lost 0 bases, the J end lost 0 bases, and 9 bases lay between the germline ends. This chain's CDR3 is CASSQEGVSSGNTIYF. The CDR3 DNA sequence: TGTGCCAGCAGCCAAGAAGGGGTGAGCTCTGGAAACACCATATATTTT.

As regards this clone: This same CDR3 is encoded by further DNA sequences in the sample. Here the CDR3 DNA reads TGTGCCAGCAGCCCCGACAGGAACTATGGCTACACCTTC. Residues: CASSPDRNYGYTF. The chain employs TRBV7-2 and TRBJ1-2; maybe TRBD1 (6 bases). The CDR3 is 13 amino acids. From germline, CDR1 is SGHTA and CDR2 FQGNSA. V was shortened by 5 bases and J by 2 bases, with 9 bases between the two germline ends.

This clone was seen only once. This rearrangement joins TRBV2 to TRBJ2-5, with D possibly being TRBD1 (5 bases). This CDR3 is built from 13 residues. V was clipped by 6 bases and J by 4 bases, with 12 bases between them. CDR1 and CDR2 from the germline V gene are SNHLY and FYNNEI. CDR3 region: CASRSGGAETQYF. The DNA for the CDR3 is TGTGCCAGCAGATCCGGTGGGGCAGAGACCCAGTACTTC.

J is TRBJ1-1 and V is TRBV2, with TRBD1 matching 7 bases. V lost 6 bases and J lost 3; bases outside the gene matches: 7. From germline, CDR1 is SNHLY and CDR2 FYNNEI. CDR3 size: 14 residues. The CDR3: CASRDGTDYTEAFF. The CDR3 DNA follows: TGTGCCAGCAGGGATGGGACAGATTACACTGAAGCTTTCTTT.

This clone appeared a single time. The chain joins TRBV19 to TRBJ1-2; tentative D call: TRBD1 (5 bases). The V gene lost 3 bases and the J gene lost 7 bases, with 21 bases spanning the gap. This CDR3 has 16 residues. Germline lookup yields CDR1 LNHDA and CDR2 SQIVND (reference sequence). The CDR3 sequence: CASSIGGSRSVGGYTF. The CDR3 coding sequence is TGTGCCAGTAGTATCGGGGGGTCGAGAAGTGTCGGTGGCTACACCTTC.

V is TRBV12-3 or TRBV12-4 and J is TRBJ2-3; a possible D gene is TRBD1 (6 bases). The CDR3 has 12 amino acids. The V gene lost 6 bases and the J gene lost 5 bases, with 9 bases spanning the gap. The CDR3 nucleotides are TGTGCCAGCAGCTCGACAGGAGATACGCAGTATTTT. It codes for CASSSTGDTQYF.

J is TRBJ2-5 and V is TRBV6-2 or TRBV6-3, with TRBD1 matching over 7 bases. The germline V gene encodes CDR1 MNHEY and CDR2 SVGEGT. The CDR3 spans 16 residues. Trimming removed 5 bases from V and 5 bases from J; junction bases left unmatched: 14. The CDR3 DNA follows: TGTGCCAGCAGTGGGGGCCCGGACAGGTTCCGGGAGACCCAGTACTTC. Residues: CASSGGPDRFRETQYF.

This chain uses TRBV6-5 with TRBJ1-6, with D perhaps TRBD1 (5 bases). Germline values: CDR1 MNHEY, CDR2 SVGAGI. The CDR3 is made up of 14 amino acids. V gave up 8 bases and J gave up 1 base, with 9 bases separating them. CDR3 loop: CASSPGSYNSPLHF. The CDR3 bases are TGTGCCAGCTCCCCAGGGTCCTATAATTCACCCCTCCACTTT.